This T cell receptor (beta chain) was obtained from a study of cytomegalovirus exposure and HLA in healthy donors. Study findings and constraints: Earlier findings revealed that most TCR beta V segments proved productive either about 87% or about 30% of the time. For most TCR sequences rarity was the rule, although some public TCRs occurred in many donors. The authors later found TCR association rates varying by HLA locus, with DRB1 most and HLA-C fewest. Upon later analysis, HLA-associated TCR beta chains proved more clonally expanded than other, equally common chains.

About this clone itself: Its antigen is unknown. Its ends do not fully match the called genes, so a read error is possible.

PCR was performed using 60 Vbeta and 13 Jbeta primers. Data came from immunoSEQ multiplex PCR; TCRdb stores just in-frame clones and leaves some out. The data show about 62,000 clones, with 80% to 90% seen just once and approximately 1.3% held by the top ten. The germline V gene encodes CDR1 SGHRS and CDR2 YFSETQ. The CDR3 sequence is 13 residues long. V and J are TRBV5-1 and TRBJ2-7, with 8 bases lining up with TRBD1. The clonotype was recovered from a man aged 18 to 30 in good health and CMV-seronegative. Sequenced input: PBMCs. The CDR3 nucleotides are TGCGCCAGCAGCTTCGGGACAGGCTACGGGCAGTACTTC. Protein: CASSFGTGYGQYF.